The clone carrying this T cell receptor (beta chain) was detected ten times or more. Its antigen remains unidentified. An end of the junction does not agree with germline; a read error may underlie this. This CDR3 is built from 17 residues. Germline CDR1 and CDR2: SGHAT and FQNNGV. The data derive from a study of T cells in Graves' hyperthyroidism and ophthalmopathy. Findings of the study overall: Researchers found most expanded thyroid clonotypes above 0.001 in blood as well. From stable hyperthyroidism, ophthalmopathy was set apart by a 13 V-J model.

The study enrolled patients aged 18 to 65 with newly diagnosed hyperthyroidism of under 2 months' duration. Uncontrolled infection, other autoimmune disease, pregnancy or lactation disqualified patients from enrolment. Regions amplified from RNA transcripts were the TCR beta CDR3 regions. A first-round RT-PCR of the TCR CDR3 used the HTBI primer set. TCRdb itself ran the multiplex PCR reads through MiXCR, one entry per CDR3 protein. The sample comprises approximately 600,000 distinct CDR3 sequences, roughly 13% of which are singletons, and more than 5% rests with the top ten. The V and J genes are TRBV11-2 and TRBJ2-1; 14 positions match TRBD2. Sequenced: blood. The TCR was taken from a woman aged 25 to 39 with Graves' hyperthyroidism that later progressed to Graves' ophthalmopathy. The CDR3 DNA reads TGTGCCAGCAGCGCGAGACTAGCGGGAGGGTCCTTCAATGAGCAGTTCTTC. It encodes CASSARLAGGSFNEQFF.